The following is a T cell receptor (beta chain) sequence with its context. Antigen: not known. It may be a read error: a sequence one base away is much more abundant. General study findings and limits: The larger-cohort validation was restricted to a single TCR beta V-J rearrangement rather than whole repertoires.

Germline loops: CDR1 SGHRS, CDR2 YFSETQ. V dropped 8 bases and J dropped 1; count of bases not matched to a gene: 11. CDR3 length: 16 amino acids. MiXCR was run by TCRdb on the 5' RACE reads, yielding one entry per CDR3 protein. The table shows 30,000 or so distinct CDR3 sequences, with around 22% occurring only once. The clonotype originates from a female donor with breast cancer. Sample: memory CD4+ T cells sorted from blood. Subset in this sample: memory CD4+ T cells, CD4+CD45RO+CD25-. The chain recombines TRBV5-1 with TRBJ2-3, with 9 bases matching TRBD1. CDR3 region: CASAQGALLRTDTQYF. CDR3 nucleotide sequence: TGCGCCAGTGCACAGGGGGCCCTACTACGCACAGATACGCAGTATTTT.